These T cell receptor beta chains were read from a single sample in a study of T-cell reconstitution after alpha-beta-depleted transplantation in children. TCRdb passed the PCR reads through MiXCR, listing each CDR3 protein once. The table lists a few hundred thousand distinct CDR3 sequences, 15% to 20% of them singletons. The sample in question was PBMCs, mostly from graft donor cells, obtained 360 days after TCRalphabeta/CD19-depleted stem cell transplant. The receptors shown here come from a boy under three years old who had a stem cell transplant for Wiskott-Aldrich syndrome, so the T cells may come from the graft donor. The CDR3 runs from the conserved cysteine through the conserved F or W. A D gene is named only where the DNA matches it firmly. The size of a clone is reported for some rows only, either as once, few or many, or as a class for expanded clones.

j_call: TRBJ2-7; clone_size: NA; v_call: TRBV11-2; d_call: NA; cdr3_aa: CASSLGGNRIGEQYF; cdr3_nt: TGTGCCAGCAGCTTAGGAGGGAACAGAATCGGCGAGCAGTACTTC
j_call: TRBJ2-6; clone_size: NA; v_call: TRBV11-1; d_call: NA; cdr3_aa: CASSQAFGVLSGANVLTF; cdr3_nt: TGTGCCAGCAGCCAAGCTTTTGGGGTTCTCTCTGGGGCCAACGTCCTGACTTTC
j_call: TRBJ2-7; clone_size: NA; v_call: TRBV6-5; d_call: NA; cdr3_aa: CASSYPQGRTYEQYF; cdr3_nt: TGTGCCAGCAGTTACCCCCAGGGGAGGACCTACGAGCAGTACTTC
j_call: TRBJ1-5; clone_size: NA; v_call: TRBV12-3/TRBV12-4; d_call: NA; cdr3_aa: CASSLQDGYNQPQHF; cdr3_nt: TGTGCCAGCAGTTTACAGGACGGCTACAATCAGCCCCAGCATTTT
j_call: TRBJ2-7; clone_size: few; v_call: TRBV5-1; d_call: NA; cdr3_aa: CASSLPGTYEQYF; cdr3_nt: TGCGCCAGCAGCTTACCGGGCACCTACGAGCAGTACTTC
j_call: TRBJ2-1; clone_size: NA; v_call: TRBV6-5; d_call: TRBD2; cdr3_aa: CASSYTGLAQFF; cdr3_nt: TGTGCCAGCAGTTACACCGGACTAGCCCAGTTCTTC
j_call: TRBJ2-5; clone_size: NA; v_call: TRBV11-3; d_call: NA; cdr3_aa: CASSLEGAGLETQYF; cdr3_nt: TGTGCCAGCAGCTTAGAGGGGGCCGGGTTAGAGACCCAGTACTTC
j_call: TRBJ2-1; clone_size: few; v_call: TRBV21-1; d_call: NA; cdr3_aa: CASSSSPGLAGTYNEQFF; cdr3_nt: TGTGCCAGCAGCAGCTCTCCGGGACTAGCGGGAACATACAATGAGCAGTTCTTC
j_call: TRBJ2-3; clone_size: few; v_call: TRBV5-1; d_call: NA; cdr3_aa: CASSLREDTQYF; cdr3_nt: TGCGCCAGCAGCTTGAGAGAAGATACGCAGTATTTT
j_call: TRBJ2-1; clone_size: few; v_call: TRBV10-3; d_call: NA; cdr3_aa: CAIGAGRSDEQFF; cdr3_nt: TGTGCCATCGGGGCGGGCCGTAGCGATGAGCAGTTCTTC
j_call: TRBJ2-7; clone_size: NA; v_call: TRBV19; d_call: NA; cdr3_aa: CASSMDLTAAYEQYF; cdr3_nt: TGTGCCAGTAGTATGGACCTAACAGCCGCCTACGAGCAGTACTTC
j_call: TRBJ1-2; clone_size: NA; v_call: TRBV7-9; d_call: NA; cdr3_aa: CASSPREVYGYTF; cdr3_nt: TGTGCCAGCAGCCCGAGAGAAGTCTATGGCTACACCTTC
j_call: TRBJ2-2; clone_size: NA; v_call: TRBV27; d_call: NA; cdr3_aa: CASSLYGVGDGNTGELFF; cdr3_nt: TGTGCCAGCAGTTTATACGGGGTAGGGGACGGGAACACCGGGGAGCTGTTTTTT
j_call: TRBJ2-7; clone_size: few; v_call: TRBV9; d_call: NA; cdr3_aa: CASSEQAYSYEQYF; cdr3_nt: TGTGCCAGCAGCGAACAGGCTTACTCCTACGAGCAGTACTTC
j_call: TRBJ2-2; clone_size: NA; v_call: TRBV4-1; d_call: NA; cdr3_aa: CASSQEWLGELFF; cdr3_nt: TGCGCCAGCAGCCAAGAGTGGCTCGGGGAGCTGTTTTTT
j_call: TRBJ2-5; clone_size: few; v_call: TRBV10-3; d_call: TRBD1; cdr3_aa: CAISDLQGYRETQYF; cdr3_nt: TGTGCCATCAGTGACTTACAGGGGTACCGAGAGACCCAGTACTTC
j_call: TRBJ2-7; clone_size: NA; v_call: TRBV20-1; d_call: NA; cdr3_aa: CSSLGPTQGEQYF; cdr3_nt: TGCAGTTCGCTAGGCCCTACTCAGGGCGAGCAGTACTTC